Listed below are T cell receptor beta chains from one sample, sequenced in a study of CD8 T cells in ankylosing spondylitis. TCRdb recomputed calls from the 5' RACE reads with MiXCR, one row per CDR3 protein. The sample yields hundreds of thousands of distinct CDR3 sequences, 20% seen once. Source material: blood, either unsorted or a sorted T cell fraction (not recorded which). These TCRs come from a male donor with ankylosing spondylitis or in good health (not recorded which). CDR3s include the opening cysteine and the closing phenylalanine or tryptophan. Fields, in order: D gene, V gene, clone size, CDR3 length, J gene, CDR3 protein, CDR3 DNA. A D gene is named only where the DNA matches it firmly. Clone size, where shown, is once, few, many, or a class for clones that have expanded.

.	TRBV6-2/TRBV6-3	many	14	TRBJ1-1	CASSYVRTPLEAFF	TGTGCCAGCAGTTATGTGAGGACACCTCTTGAAGCTTTCTTT
.	TRBV6-1	few	18	TRBJ1-1	CASSHYPPLAGQGTEAFF	TGTGCCAGCAGCCACTACCCCCCCTTGGCCGGCCAGGGGACTGAAGCTTTCTTT
.	TRBV7-3	many	10	TRBJ1-1	CASSRPTAFF	TGTGCCAGCAGCCGACCGACGGCTTTCTTT
TRBD1	TRBV25-1	few	14	TRBJ2-2	CASTPGQGGGELFF	TGTGCCAGCACGCCGGGACAGGGGGGCGGGGAGCTGTTTTTT
TRBD2	TRBV25-1	.	15	TRBJ2-2	CASSDQAGVVPELFF	TGTGCCAGCAGTGACCAAGCGGGAGTGGTCCCGGAGCTGTTTTTT
.	TRBV28	.	14	TRBJ2-3	CTSSSALGTDTQYF	TGTACCAGCAGTTCCGCCTTAGGGACAGATACGCAGTATTTT
.	TRBV28	.	14	TRBJ2-2	CASIGTQGYGELFF	TGTGCCAGCATAGGTACCCAGGGTTACGGGGAGCTGTTTTTT
TRBD2	TRBV20-1	.	18	TRBJ2-1	CSARNRGLAGFSYNEQFF	TGCAGTGCTAGAAACCGCGGACTAGCGGGGTTCTCCTACAATGAGCAGTTCTTC
.	TRBV5-1	few	15	TRBJ2-3	CASSFSGGVADTQYF	TGCGCCAGCAGCTTCTCGGGGGGCGTCGCAGATACGCAGTATTTT
TRBD1	TRBV12-3/TRBV12-4	medium-sized	14	TRBJ1-5	CASSSRQGEQPQHF	TGTGCCAGCAGTAGCCGACAGGGGGAACAGCCCCAGCATTTT
.	TRBV29-1	.	11	TRBJ1-1	CSVRGNTEAFF	TGCAGCGTTAGGGGGAACACTGAAGCTTTCTTT
.	TRBV12-3/TRBV12-4	few	13	TRBJ1-6	CASSLGGNSPLHF	TGTGCCAGCAGTTTGGGTGGGAATTCACCCCTCCACTTT
.	TRBV6-2/TRBV6-3	many	16	TRBJ2-3	CASSYSVPQGTDTQYF	TGTGCCAGCAGTTACTCGGTTCCGCAGGGAACAGATACGCAGTATTTT
.	TRBV11-2	few	12	TRBJ1-1	CASRGRTAEAFF	TGTGCCAGCAGGGGAAGAACCGCTGAAGCTTTCTTT
TRBD2	TRBV20-1	many	18	TRBJ2-5	CSARDQSGGSLARQTQYF	TGCAGTGCTAGAGATCAGTCGGGGGGAAGTTTAGCTAGGCAGACCCAGTACTTC
TRBD1	TRBV12-3/TRBV12-4	few	14	TRBJ2-3	CASRQQGVSDTQYF	TGTGCCAGCAGACAACAGGGGGTATCAGATACGCAGTATTTT
.	TRBV12-3/TRBV12-4	.	16	TRBJ2-3	CASSLISAGAGDTQYF	TGTGCCAGCAGTTTGATCAGCGCGGGGGCGGGGGATACGCAGTATTTT
.	TRBV4-1	.	15	TRBJ1-1	CASSQGPGRFTEAFF	TGCGCCAGCAGCCAAGGCCCAGGGAGGTTCACTGAAGCTTTCTTT
.	TRBV7-3	many	15	TRBJ2-3	CASSSTGAGTDTQYF	TGTGCCAGCAGCTCCACGGGGGCGGGCACAGATACGCAGTATTTT
TRBD1	TRBV5-1	few	15	TRBJ1-3	CASRPRTGSGNTIYF	TGCGCCAGCAGACCAAGGACAGGGTCTGGAAACACCATATATTTT
TRBD2	TRBV5-1	few	16	TRBJ2-1	CASSAPGSGNYNEQFF	TGCGCCAGCAGCGCCCCGGGTAGCGGGAACTACAATGAGCAGTTCTTC
.	TRBV10-1	few	14	TRBJ2-1	CASSEGGPLLEQFF	TGCGCCAGCAGTGAGGGAGGACCTCTCTTGGAGCAGTTCTTC
TRBD1	TRBV6-2/TRBV6-3	few	16	TRBJ1-1	CASRLVTGPMNTEAFF	TGTGCCAGCAGACTCGTGACAGGGCCCATGAACACTGAAGCTTTCTTT
.	TRBV12-3/TRBV12-4	.	14	TRBJ1-2	CASSYRARTYGYTF	TGTGCCAGCAGTTACCGGGCCAGAACCTATGGCTACACCTTC
TRBD1	TRBV4-1	.	15	TRBJ1-1	CASSRTGDGSTEAFF	TGCGCCAGCAGCCGAACAGGGGATGGGAGCACTGAAGCTTTCTTT
TRBD1	TRBV5-5	many	16	TRBJ2-2	CASRGVGTANTGELFF	TGTGCCAGCAGAGGGGTAGGGACAGCGAACACCGGGGAGCTGTTTTTT
TRBD1	TRBV9	many	12	TRBJ1-3	CASTDRGPTIYF	TGTGCCAGCACCGACAGGGGACCCACCATATATTTT
.	TRBV15	few	15	TRBJ1-1	CATSQGRLLNTEAFF	TGTGCCACCAGCCAGGGGAGGCTTTTGAACACTGAAGCTTTCTTT
.	TRBV15	.	19	TRBJ1-3	CATSRDIPKAGLPGNTIYF	TGTGCCACCAGCAGAGATATCCCTAAAGCGGGGCTCCCTGGAAACACCATATATTTT
TRBD1	TRBV3-1	few	22	TRBJ2-5	CASSQGARNRGRSAMFQETQYF	TGTGCCAGCAGCCAAGGGGCCAGAAACAGGGGCCGGAGTGCTATGTTCCAAGAGACCCAGTACTTC
.	TRBV6-1	few	13	TRBJ2-1	CASSIGSGNEQFF	TGTGCCAGCAGTATAGGATCTGGCAATGAGCAGTTCTTC